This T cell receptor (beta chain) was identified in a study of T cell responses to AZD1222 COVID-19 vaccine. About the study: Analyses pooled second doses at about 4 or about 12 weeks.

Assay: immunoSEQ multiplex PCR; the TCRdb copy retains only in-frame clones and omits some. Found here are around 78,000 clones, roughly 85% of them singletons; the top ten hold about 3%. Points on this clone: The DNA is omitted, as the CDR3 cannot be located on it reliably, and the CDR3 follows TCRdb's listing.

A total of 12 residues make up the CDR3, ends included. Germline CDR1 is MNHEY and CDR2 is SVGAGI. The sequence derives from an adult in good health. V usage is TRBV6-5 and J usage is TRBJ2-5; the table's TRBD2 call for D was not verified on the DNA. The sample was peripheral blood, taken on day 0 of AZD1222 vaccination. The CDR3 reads CASSTSGETQYF.